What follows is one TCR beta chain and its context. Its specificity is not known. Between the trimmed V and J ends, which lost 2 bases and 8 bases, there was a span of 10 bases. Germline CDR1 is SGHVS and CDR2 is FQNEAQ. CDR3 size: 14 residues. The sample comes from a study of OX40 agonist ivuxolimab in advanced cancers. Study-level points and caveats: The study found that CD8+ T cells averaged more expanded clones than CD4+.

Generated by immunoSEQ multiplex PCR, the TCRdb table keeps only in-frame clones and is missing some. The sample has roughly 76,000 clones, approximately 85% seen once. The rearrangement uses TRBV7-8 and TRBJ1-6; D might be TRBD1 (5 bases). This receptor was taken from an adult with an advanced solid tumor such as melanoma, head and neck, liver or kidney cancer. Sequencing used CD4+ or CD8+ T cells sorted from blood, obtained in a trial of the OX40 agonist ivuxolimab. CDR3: CASSLYGGDSPLHF. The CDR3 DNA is TGTGCCAGCAGCTTATACGGAGGGGATTCACCCCTCCACTTT.